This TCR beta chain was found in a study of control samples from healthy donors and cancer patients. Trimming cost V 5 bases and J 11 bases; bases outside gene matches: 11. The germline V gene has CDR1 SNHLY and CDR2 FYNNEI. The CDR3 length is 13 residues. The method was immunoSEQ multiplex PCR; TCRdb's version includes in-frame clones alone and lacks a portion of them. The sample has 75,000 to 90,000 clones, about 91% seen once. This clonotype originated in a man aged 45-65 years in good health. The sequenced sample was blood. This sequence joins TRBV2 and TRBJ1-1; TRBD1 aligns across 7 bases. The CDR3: CASSSGTDVGAFF. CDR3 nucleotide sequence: TGTGCCAGCAGTTCCGGGACAGATGTTGGGGCTTTCTTT.